This T cell receptor beta chain was recorded in a study of T cells in localized non-small cell lung cancer. Study-level results: Exceeding tumor, uninvolved adjacent lung had the highest T cell clonality.

This table comes from immunoSEQ multiplex PCR, and its TCRdb copy is limited to in-frame clones, with some not included. The sample contains approximately 67,000 clones, 84% of which appear only once. Of note for this clone: Its matching antigen is unknown.

Germline-derived CDR1 and CDR2 are LNHDA and SQIVND (reference sequence). The CDR3 loop spans 14 amino acids. V dropped 3 bases and J dropped 11 bases, with 17 bases sitting between them. The sequence was collected from a female donor over 55 with stage I lung adenocarcinoma. The rearrangement uses TRBV19 and TRBJ2-1; possible D gene TRBD1, 5 bases. Sequencing was performed on peripheral blood, taken before any cancer treatment. CDR3 loop: CASSIPEQGVKQFF. In DNA form, the CDR3 reads TGTGCCAGTAGTATCCCTGAGCAGGGTGTAAAGCAGTTCTTC. Based on the CDR3 plus reference TRBV19 and TRBJ2-1, the full variable domain is DGGITQSPKYLFRKEGQNVTLSCEQNLNHDAMYWYRQDPGQGLRLIYYSQIVNDFQKGDIAEGYSVSREKKESFPLTVTSAQKNPTAFYLCASSIPEQGVKQFFGPGTRLTVL.